The rows below give T cell receptor beta chains drawn from one sample of a study of T-cell memory formation after mild COVID-19. MiXCR was run by TCRdb on the 5' RACE reads, yielding one entry per CDR3 protein. This table holds about 290,000 distinct CDR3 sequences, approximately 19% found once. The sequencing input was PBMCs or a T cell subset sorted from them (not recorded which). The receptors were gathered from a man younger than 35 who had mild COVID-19 (a few samples of this study predate the infection). Cell type and time point are not known. Both conserved end residues are part of each CDR3. The D gene is left open where the match is weak. Size is omitted from some rows. Given values are once, few, many or a class for expanded clones.

d_call | j_call | v_call | clone_size | cdr3_nt | cdr3_aa
TRBD2 | TRBJ2-3 | TRBV28 | many | TGTGCCACCGGGGGGGCGGGTGGCACAGATACGCAGTATTTT | CATGGAGGTDTQYF
. | TRBJ1-2 | TRBV5-1 | few | TGCGCCAGCAGCTGGGACGCTAACTATGGCTACACCTTC | CASSWDANYGYTF
. | TRBJ2-7 | TRBV24-1 | few | TGTGCCACCAGTGATTTCGACACGTACGAGCAGTACTTC | CATSDFDTYEQYF
. | TRBJ2-5 | TRBV18 | many | TGTGCCAGCAGCCCCCCCGGCGAGACCCAGTACTTC | CASSPPGETQYF
TRBD1 | TRBJ2-3 | TRBV6-5 | . | TGTGCCAGCAGTTACTCAATGACAGGGGGGGCGGATACGCAGTATTTT | CASSYSMTGGADTQYF
TRBD1 | TRBJ2-1 | TRBV15 | . | TGTGCCACCGGCGGGACAGGTGCTTTTGGCGAGCAGTTCTTC | CATGGTGAFGEQFF
. | TRBJ2-3 | TRBV11-2 | many | TGTGCCAGCAGTTCCGGGGGGCCGGGTCCTACGCAGTATTTT | CASSSGGPGPTQYF
. | TRBJ1-4 | TRBV27 | few | TGTGCCAGCAGACAGAATGAAAAACTGTTTTTT | CASRQNEKLFF
TRBD1 | TRBJ1-1 | TRBV5-1 | . | TGCGCCAGCAGCTTACAGGGGGAAGGGAACACTGAAGCTTTCTTT | CASSLQGEGNTEAFF
TRBD1 | TRBJ2-2 | TRBV5-5 | few | TGTGCCAGCAGCTTGCCCAGGGGGCTAGACACCGGGGAGCTGTTTTTT | CASSLPRGLDTGELFF
. | TRBJ1-6 | TRBV18 | . | TGTGCCAGCTCACCACCTGGGGAAGGGGGGAGGTCACCCCTCCACTTT | CASSPPGEGGRSPLHF
. | TRBJ1-6 | TRBV6-2/TRBV6-3 | . | TGTGCCAGCAGTCCGCGCAGGGTTTCACCCCTCCACTTT | CASSPRRVSPLHF
TRBD2 | TRBJ2-1 | TRBV4-1 | few | TGCGCCAGCAGCCAAGGACCTTCCGGGACTAGCGGGCACAATGAGCAGTTCTTC | CASSQGPSGTSGHNEQFF
TRBD2 | TRBJ2-1 | TRBV6-2/TRBV6-3 | . | TGTGCCAGCAGAGGACTAGCGGGGGCCGGACAACACTCCTACAATGAGCAGTTCTTC | CASRGLAGAGQHSYNEQFF
TRBD2 | TRBJ2-7 | TRBV9 | . | TGTGCCAGCAGCCCGGTAGCGGGGTATAGGTCCTACGAGCAGTACTTC | CASSPVAGYRSYEQYF
. | TRBJ2-2 | TRBV4-1 | . | TGCGCCAGCAGCCTGGGACTTTCGAACACCGGGGAGCTGTTTTTT | CASSLGLSNTGELFF
. | TRBJ2-3 | TRBV4-1 | few | TGCGCCAGCAGCCAAGTAGGGGCCGGGGAAGATACGCAGTATTTT | CASSQVGAGEDTQYF
. | TRBJ2-1 | TRBV29-1 | . | TGCAGCGTTGTTCTAGCAGGGCATGAGCAGTTCTTC | CSVVLAGHEQFF
. | TRBJ1-2 | TRBV12-3/TRBV12-4 | once | TGTGCCAGCAGTTTCCCCATGGGGGGGGTCTATGGCTACACCTTC | CASSFPMGGVYGYTF
. | TRBJ2-3 | TRBV24-1 | . | TGTGCCACCGCTTTGCAGGGCACAGATACGCAGTATTTT | CATALQGTDTQYF
. | TRBJ1-4 | TRBV7-8 | few | TGTGCCAGCAGCCGTGGACGGGGGACTAATGAAAAACTGTTTTTT | CASSRGRGTNEKLFF
. | TRBJ2-5 | TRBV5-1 | few | TGCGCCAGCAGCTTGTCTGGGACAATACAAGAGACCCAGTACTTC | CASSLSGTIQETQYF
. | TRBJ2-2 | TRBV20-1 | few | TGCAGTGCTAGGGGCCAGAACACCGGGGAGCTGTTTTTT | CSARGQNTGELFF
. | TRBJ1-5 | TRBV19 | . | TGTGCCAGTAGTACGACCCGGACAGATACCCCGCATTTT | CASSTTRTDTPHF
. | TRBJ1-1 | TRBV6-5 | few | TGTGCCAGCAGGGAGTTGACCCGAGGAACTGAAGCTTTCTTT | CASRELTRGTEAFF
. | TRBJ2-7 | TRBV4-1 | many | TGCGCCAGCAGCCAAGAGGGTGACTTCGTATCCTACGAGCAGTACTTC | CASSQEGDFVSYEQYF
TRBD1 | TRBJ1-6 | TRBV6-6 | . | TGTGCCAGCAGTTACTCTTACAGGGGGAATTCACCCCTCCACTTT | CASSYSYRGNSPLHF
TRBD2 | TRBJ2-3 | TRBV5-1 | many | TGCGCCAGCAGCACGGGACTAGCGGGGGATCTAACGCAGTATTTT | CASSTGLAGDLTQYF
TRBD1 | TRBJ1-4 | TRBV12-3/TRBV12-4 | . | TGTGCCAGCTCGGGGACAGGGCGAGAAAAACTGTTTTTT | CASSGTGREKLFF
. | TRBJ2-7 | TRBV12-3/TRBV12-4 | . | TGTGCCAGCAGTTTCTTCTCGGGGTACGAGCAGTACTTC | CASSFFSGYEQYF
TRBD1 | TRBJ2-7 | TRBV20-1 | few | TGCAGTGCTAGCGGTCCGGACAGGGGGTATGTCGAGCAGTACTTC | CSASGPDRGYVEQYF
. | TRBJ2-5 | TRBV7-2 | many | TGTGCCAGCAGCTTGGGAAGGGGACAAGAGACCCAGTACTTC | CASSLGRGQETQYF
. | TRBJ2-7 | TRBV27 | . | TGTGCCAGCAGCCCGGGACTCCCCCCCGAGCAGTACTTC | CASSPGLPPEQYF
. | TRBJ1-1 | TRBV5-6 | few | TGTGCCAGCAGCTTGACAGTAACCACTGAAGCTTTCTTT | CASSLTVTTEAFF
. | TRBJ1-5 | TRBV4-2 | . | TGTGCCAGCAGCCAAGATGCCTCACAGGGACGCCAGCCCCAGCATTTT | CASSQDASQGRQPQHF
. | TRBJ1-6 | TRBV3-1 | many | TGTGCCAGCAGCCCCACAGGGTTCTATAATTCACCCCTCCACTTT | CASSPTGFYNSPLHF
TRBD1 | TRBJ2-7 | TRBV5-1 | many | TGCGCCAGCAGCTCCGGGACAGGGATACCCCCTTACGAGCAGTACTTC | CASSSGTGIPPYEQYF
. | TRBJ1-4 | TRBV2 | few | TGTGCCAGCAGTCAAAGGGGCCAGGGTACAGGAAAACTGTTTTTT | CASSQRGQGTGKLFF
TRBD2 | TRBJ2-5 | TRBV2 | . | TGTGCCAGCAGTCCCGCTAGCGGGGAAGAGACCCAGTACTTC | CASSPASGEETQYF